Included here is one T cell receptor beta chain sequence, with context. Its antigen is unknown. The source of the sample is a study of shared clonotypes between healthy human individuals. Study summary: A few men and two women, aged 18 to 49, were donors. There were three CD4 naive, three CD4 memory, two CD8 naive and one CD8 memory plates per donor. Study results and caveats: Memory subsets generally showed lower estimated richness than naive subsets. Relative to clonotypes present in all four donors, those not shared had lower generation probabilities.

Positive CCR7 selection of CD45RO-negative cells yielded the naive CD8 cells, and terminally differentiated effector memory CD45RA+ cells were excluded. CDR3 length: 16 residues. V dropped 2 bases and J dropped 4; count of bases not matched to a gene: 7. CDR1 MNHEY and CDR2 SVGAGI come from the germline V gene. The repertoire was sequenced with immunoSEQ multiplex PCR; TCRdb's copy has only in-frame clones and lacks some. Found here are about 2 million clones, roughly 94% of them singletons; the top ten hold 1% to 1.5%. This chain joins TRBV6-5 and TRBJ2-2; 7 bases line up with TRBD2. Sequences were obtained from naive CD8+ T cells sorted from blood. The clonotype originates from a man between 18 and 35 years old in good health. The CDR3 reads CASSYGGEGATGELFF. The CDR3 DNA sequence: TGTGCCAGCAGTTACGGGGGGGAAGGAGCCACCGGGGAGCTGTTTTTT.